These 12 T cell receptor beta chains were all obtained from the same sample, sequenced in a study of blood T cell repertoires in COVID-19. Sequencing was performed with immunoSEQ multiplex PCR; in TCRdb, only in-frame clones are kept and a portion is missing. In the table there are 350,000 to 450,000 clones, roughly 85% of which are singletons. Input material: peripheral blood. The receptors shown here come from a woman aged 18-29 years with acute or convalescent COVID-19.

This chain links TRBV12-3 or TRBV12-4 with TRBJ1-1; the match to TRBD1 covers 9 bases. This CDR3 contains 12 residues. V gave up 11 bases and J gave up 6 bases; unmatched junction bases: 7. The CDR3 DNA follows: TGTGCCGCTAACAGGGGGCGGGCTGAAGCTTTCTTT. Its protein product is CAANRGRAEAFF.

The rearrangement uses TRBV6-1 and TRBJ1-5; 10 bases are a match to TRBD1. Unmatched junction bases numbered 5, after V lost 5 bases and J lost 7 bases. This CDR3 is built from 14 residues. The germline gives CDR1 MNHNS, CDR2 SASEGT. DNA of the CDR3: TGTGCCAGCAGTAGACAGGGGGCTGAGCAGCCCCAGCATTTT. It yields the protein CASSRQGAEQPQHF.

V is TRBV28 and J is TRBJ1-1; tentative D call: TRBD1 (5 bases). The CDR3 runs to 14 residues. V shed 3 bases and J shed 5 bases, with 13 bases lying between them. CDR1 and CDR2 (germline): MDHEN, SYDVKM. CDR3 amino acids: CASSFGGEETEAFF. As DNA, the CDR3 is TGTGCCAGCAGTTTTGGGGGGGAAGAGACTGAAGCTTTCTTT.

The chain has TRBV28 and TRBJ2-1, with TRBD2 matching over 15 bases. Losses at the gene ends were 6 bases for V and 0 bases for J; bases not matched to a gene: 6. In germline, CDR1 is MDHEN, CDR2 SYDVKM. The CDR3 totals 18 residues. CDR3 bases: TGTGCCAGCAGAAGGGGGACTAGCGGGAGGAACTCCTACAATGAGCAGTTCTTC. It encodes CASRRGTSGRNSYNEQFF.

This clone has just one count. V and J are TRBV4-1 and TRBJ1-1; 7 bases map to TRBD1. The CDR3 loop spans 13 amino acids. Germline CDR1 MGHRA, CDR2 YSYEKL. With 6 bases clipped from V and 7 bases from J, the junction kept 8 bases outside the gene matches. As DNA, the CDR3 is TGCGCCAGCAGTCACACAGGGGTGAGTGAAGCTTTCTTT. This codes for CASSHTGVSEAFF.

This clone was counted once. The rearrangement joins TRBV5-1 to TRBJ2-2; D uncertain. Trimming took off 6 bases at V and 4 bases at J, with 10 bases between the two ends. In germline, CDR1 is SGHRS, CDR2 YFSETQ. This CDR3 has 13 amino acids. CDR3 residues: CASTGLGTGELFF. CDR3 DNA: TGCGCCAGCACGGGTCTCGGCACCGGGGAGCTGTTTTTT.

This clone was recorded only once. The chain employs TRBV11-2 and TRBJ2-3; D call uncertain. V lost 1 base, J lost 5 bases, and 13 bases lay in between. CDR1 and CDR2 (germline): SGHAT, FQNNGV. The length of the CDR3 is 15 residues. CDR3 in amino acids: CASSLGGIRGDTQYF. Here the CDR3 DNA reads TGTGCCAGCAGCTTAGGCGGTATAAGAGGAGATACGCAGTATTTT.

The chain carries TRBV3-1 (or the pseudogene TRBV3-2) and TRBJ2-5, with 7 bases fitting TRBD2. Germline loops: CDR1 LGHDT, CDR2 YNNKEL (reference sequence). There are 14 residues in the CDR3. V lost 0 bases and J lost 6; bases outside the gene matches: 4. CDR3 region: CASSQETGRKTQYF. The CDR3 DNA reads TGTGCCAGCAGCCAAGAAACCGGGAGGAAGACCCAGTACTTC.

V is TRBV18 and J is TRBJ1-3, with D unclear. The CDR3 consists of 13 residues. V shed 0 bases and J shed 3 bases, with 3 bases lying between them. Germline V gene sequence: CDR1 KGHSH, CDR2 LQKENI. DNA for the CDR3: TGTGCCAGCTCACCACCGAGTGGAAACACCATATATTTT. It codes for CASSPPSGNTIYF. The variable domain in full, with the rest retrieved from reference TRBV18 and TRBJ1-3, is NAGVMQNPRHLVRRRGQEARLRCSPMKGHSHVYWYRQLPEEGLKFMVYLQKENIIDESGMPKERFSAEFPKEGPSILRIQQVVRGDSAAYFCASSPPSGNTIYFGEGSWLTVV.

The table lists this clone with a count of one. The sample holds other DNA sequences that translate to the same CDR3. The chain employs TRBV28 and TRBJ1-2, with 8 positions matching TRBD1. The CDR3 totals 14 residues. The germline V gene encodes CDR1 MDHEN and CDR2 SYDVKM. V trimming: 5 bases; J trimming: 8 bases; junction bases outside the gene matches: 10. CDR3 bases: TGTGCCAGCAGTCTACTTCAGGGGGCTAGGGGCTACACCTTC. Protein sequence: CASSLLQGARGYTF.

Only one count was recorded for this clone. The chain links TRBV2 to TRBJ1-4, with D uncertain. V shed 5 bases and J shed 6 bases, with 19 bases lying between them. CDR1 is SNHLY, CDR2 FYNNEI, per germline. The CDR3 length is 16 residues. CDR3 bases: TGTGCCAGCAGTTTTTTCCAGGCCGTTGCTGATGAAAAACTGTTTTTT. Its translation is CASSFFQAVADEKLFF.

The chain links TRBV18 to TRBJ2-7; TRBD1 agrees at 7 bases. With 3 bases clipped from V and 3 bases from J, the junction kept 5 bases outside the gene matches. Germline V gene data show CDR1 as KGHSH and CDR2 as LQKENI. CDR3 length equals 14 residues. In nucleotides, the CDR3 is TGTGCCAGCTCACCGGGACAGAGGAACTACGAGCAGTACTTC. It translates to CASSPGQRNYEQYF.